The text below deals with one TCR beta chain. Its antigen is unidentified. The record originates from a study of T cell responses to AZD1222 COVID-19 vaccine. Study observations and caveats: Spike-spanning, vaccine-associated CD4 TCRs were dominant at 160-218 and 743-854. Donors in the cohort were predominantly white British and more often female, and clonal diversity was possibly underestimated. Spike-specific TCR breadth rose after two AZD1222 doses, and depth rose as well. Among those given AZD1222, only five or six were seropositive at baseline.

Sequenced by immunoSEQ multiplex PCR; TCRdb stores in-frame clones only, minus some. The sample has about 150,000 clones, about 87% seen once. Sample: peripheral blood, taken on day 0 of AZD1222 vaccination. This TCR was sampled from an adult in good health.

CDR3 DNA sequence: TGTGCCAGCAGCTCCCGGGACAGCCAGAACTATGGCTACACCTTC. This sequence encodes CASSSRDSQNYGYTF. The chain links TRBV7-2 to TRBJ1-2, with TRBD1 matching over 7 bases. The CDR3 is 15 residues long. The ends lost 4 bases at V and 2 bases at J; junction bases unmatched: 7. The germline CDR1 and CDR2 sequences are SGHTA and FQGNSA.